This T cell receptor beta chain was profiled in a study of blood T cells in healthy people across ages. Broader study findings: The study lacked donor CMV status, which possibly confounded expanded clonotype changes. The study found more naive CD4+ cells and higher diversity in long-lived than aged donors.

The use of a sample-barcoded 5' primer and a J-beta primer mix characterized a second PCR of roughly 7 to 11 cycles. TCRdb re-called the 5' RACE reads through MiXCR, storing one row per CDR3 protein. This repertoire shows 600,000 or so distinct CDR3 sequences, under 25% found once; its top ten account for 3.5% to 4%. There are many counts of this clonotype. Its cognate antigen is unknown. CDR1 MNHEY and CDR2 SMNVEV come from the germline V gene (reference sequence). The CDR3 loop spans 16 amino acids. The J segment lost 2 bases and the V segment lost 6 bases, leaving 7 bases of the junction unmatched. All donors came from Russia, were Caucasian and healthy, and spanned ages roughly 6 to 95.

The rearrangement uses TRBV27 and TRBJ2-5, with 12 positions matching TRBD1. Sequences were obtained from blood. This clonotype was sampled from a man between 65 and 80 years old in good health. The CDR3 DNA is TGTGCCAGCAGACGGGGGACAGGGGGCTATCAAGAGACCCAGTACTTC. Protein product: CASRRGTGGYQETQYF.